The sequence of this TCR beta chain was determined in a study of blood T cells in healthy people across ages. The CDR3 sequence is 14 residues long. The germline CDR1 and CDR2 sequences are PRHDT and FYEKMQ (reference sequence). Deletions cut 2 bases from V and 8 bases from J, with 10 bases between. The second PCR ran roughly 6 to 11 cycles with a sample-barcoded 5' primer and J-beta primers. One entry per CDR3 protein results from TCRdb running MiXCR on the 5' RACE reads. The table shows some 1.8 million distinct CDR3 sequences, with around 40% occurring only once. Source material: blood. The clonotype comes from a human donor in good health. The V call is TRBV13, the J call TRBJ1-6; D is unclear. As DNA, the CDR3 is TGTGCCAGCAGCTTAAGGGTTGAGGATTCACCCCTCCACTTT. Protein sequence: CASSLRVEDSPLHF.